Listed here is a single TCR beta chain. This could be a read error, since a much larger clone is one nucleotide away. This entry belongs to a study of post-analysis software for immune sequencing data. On the study more broadly: Relapsing-remitting, secondary progressive and progressive-relapsing courses of multiple sclerosis were included.

Researchers reported that TCR beta cDNA libraries carried unique molecular identifiers. MiXCR, applied by TCRdb to the PCR reads, yields one record per CDR3 protein. The table records about 210,000 distinct CDR3 sequences, around 29% of them present only once. This TCR came from a girl aged 2 to 17 with multiple sclerosis. Sequencing was carried out using blood.

CDR3 DNA: TGCAGCGTGGGGTCGGCCCTTTGGGAGCAGTTCTTC. Its translation is CSVGSALWEQFF. The chain joins TRBV29-1 to TRBJ2-7; D uncertain. The DNA end is more similar to TRBJ2-1, so the J call may be wrong. Per germline, CDR1 SQVTM and CDR2 ANQGSEA. This CDR3 is 12 amino acids long.